This is a list of T cell receptor beta chains from one sample in a study of blood T cells in healthy people across ages. In TCRdb, the 5' RACE reads were re-called with MiXCR into one record per CDR3 protein. The sample includes about 540,000 distinct CDR3 sequences, about 25% seen only once; the top ten take 8.7%. These data were likewise used in another study, on T cells of mothers and their children.

Sequencing used blood. These receptors came from a boy aged 5-17 years in good health. CDR3s include the opening cysteine and the closing phenylalanine or tryptophan. The D gene is left open where the match is weak. Size tells how often a clone was seen (once, few, many) or the class of an expanded clone, and some rows leave it out.

NA	TRBJ1-2	NA	TRBV28	TGTGCCAGCAGCCACAAAAGCGGCTATGGCAACACCTTC	CASSHKSGYGNTF
NA	TRBJ2-7	NA	TRBV7-9	TGTGCCAGCAGCTTAGGGCTTAGTCCCTACGAGCAGTACTTC	CASSLGLSPYEQYF
NA	TRBJ1-5	NA	TRBV27	TGTGCCAGCAGTTTATCGGGCAGAATATATAGCAATCAGCCCCAGCATTTT	CASSLSGRIYSNQPQHF
NA	TRBJ2-7	NA	TRBV5-5	TGTGCCAGCAGCTTGGGACAGGCAGCTTACGAGCAGTACTTC	CASSLGQAAYEQYF
TRBD2	TRBJ2-3	NA	TRBV7-2	TGTGCCAGCAGCTTACTTCCCACTAGCGGGGCCCGCGGGCCAGATACGCAGTATTTT	CASSLLPTSGARGPDTQYF
TRBD1	TRBJ2-3	few	TRBV7-9	TGTGCCAGCCCAGACCAGACTGGGACAGCTAGCACAGATACGCAGTATTTT	CASPDQTGTASTDTQYF
TRBD1	TRBJ1-1	NA	TRBV6-5	TGTGCCAGCACCCCGGGACAGGGGAGAGCTTTCTTT	CASTPGQGRAFF
NA	TRBJ2-1	NA	TRBV7-9	TGTGCCAGCAGCCTATCCGGGGGTACTGAGCAGTTCTTC	CASSLSGGTEQFF
TRBD1	TRBJ1-1	few	TRBV6-1	TGTGCCAGCACCTCGGACAGGGGCACTGAAGCTTTCTTT	CASTSDRGTEAFF
NA	TRBJ2-7	NA	TRBV5-1	TGCGCCAGCAGCTTTTCTCAAACGGGCCACGAGCAGTACTTC	CASSFSQTGHEQYF
NA	TRBJ2-5	NA	TRBV28	TGTGCCAGCAGTTCTAGGACACCCGGGCAGTACTTC	CASSSRTPGQYF
NA	TRBJ2-1	NA	TRBV5-6	TGTGCCAGCAGCTTGGTTGGACTCACCATAAGCTACAATGAGCAGTTCTTC	CASSLVGLTISYNEQFF
NA	TRBJ2-5	NA	TRBV4-3	TGCGCCAGCAGCCAAGATGCAGGGTGTGTACAGACCCAGTACTTC	CASSQDAGCVQTQYF
TRBD1	TRBJ2-3	NA	TRBV6-5	TGTGCCAGCAGTTTTGGGACAGGGCTTAGCACAGATACGCAGTATTTT	CASSFGTGLSTDTQYF
TRBD2	TRBJ2-5	few	TRBV7-9	TGTGCCAGCAGCGACGGACTAGCGGGAGGGCCTCCCCGAGAGACCCAGTACTTC	CASSDGLAGGPPRETQYF
NA	TRBJ1-1	NA	TRBV6-1	TGTGCCAGCAGTGAAGCGGGGGAAACCCGGGCTTTCTTT	CASSEAGETRAFF
NA	TRBJ2-4	few	TRBV12-3/TRBV12-4	TGTGCCAGCAGTTTATTGGGGCCCACCGAGCGGTACTTC	CASSLLGPTERYF
NA	TRBJ1-2	few	TRBV29-1	TGCAGCGTTGAAGCAGACTATGGCTACACCTTC	CSVEADYGYTF
NA	TRBJ2-7	NA	TRBV7-7	TGTGCTAGCAGCCAACGGGACTCCTTTTCCTATAGCTCCTACGAGCAGTACTTC	CASSQRDSFSYSSYEQYF
NA	TRBJ1-5	NA	TRBV3-1	TGTGCCAGCAGCCAAGGCCGAGGAGGTATCGGGTGGGAATCCAATCAGCCCCAGCATTTT	CASSQGRGGIGWESNQPQHF
NA	TRBJ2-1	NA	TRBV20-1	TGCAGTGTCCCGGGGGTAAATGAGCAGTTCTTC	CSVPGVNEQFF
NA	TRBJ2-1	few	TRBV6-1	TGTGCCAGCAGGAAGGGGCGGGCCAACCTCTCCTACAATGAGCAGTTCTTC	CASRKGRANLSYNEQFF
NA	TRBJ2-1	NA	TRBV4-1	TGCGCCAGCAGCCAATTAAGGACGGCGTACAATGAGCAGTTCTTC	CASSQLRTAYNEQFF
NA	TRBJ2-3	NA	TRBV4-3	TGCGCCAGCAGCCAAGATCGTAGGGTGGGAGAGTATTTT	CASSQDRRVGEYF
NA	TRBJ1-2	few	TRBV2	TGTGCCAGCAGTGTGACAGTGGAGGGCTACACCTTC	CASSVTVEGYTF
NA	TRBJ1-2	NA	TRBV14	TGTGCCAGCAGCCAAGGGGGGACTCAGAACTATGGCTACACCTTC	CASSQGGTQNYGYTF
NA	TRBJ2-3	few	TRBV9	TGTGCCAGCAGCGTAGGCCCCCACTCCCGCACAGATACGCAGTATTTT	CASSVGPHSRTDTQYF
NA	TRBJ1-1	few	TRBV7-9	TGTGCCAGCAGCCCAGGGACCCCTGAAGCTTTCTTT	CASSPGTPEAFF
NA	TRBJ2-7	NA	TRBV7-6	TGTGCCAGCAGCTTCGGCGGGGACAGCACCTACGAGCAGTACTTC	CASSFGGDSTYEQYF
NA	TRBJ2-7	few	TRBV28	TGTGCCAGCAGCCGTACAGGGCACGAGCAGTACTTC	CASSRTGHEQYF
NA	TRBJ1-1	few	TRBV3-1	TGTGCCAGCAGCCAAGAATCGGGTCGAACTGAAGCTTTCTTT	CASSQESGRTEAFF
NA	TRBJ1-6	few	TRBV4-3	TGCGCCAGCAGCCAAGCAGACCGGGGACCCCTCCACTTT	CASSQADRGPLHF
NA	TRBJ1-2	NA	TRBV5-4	TGTGCCAGCAGCTTGGAACAGGACGGCTATGGCTACACCTTC	CASSLEQDGYGYTF